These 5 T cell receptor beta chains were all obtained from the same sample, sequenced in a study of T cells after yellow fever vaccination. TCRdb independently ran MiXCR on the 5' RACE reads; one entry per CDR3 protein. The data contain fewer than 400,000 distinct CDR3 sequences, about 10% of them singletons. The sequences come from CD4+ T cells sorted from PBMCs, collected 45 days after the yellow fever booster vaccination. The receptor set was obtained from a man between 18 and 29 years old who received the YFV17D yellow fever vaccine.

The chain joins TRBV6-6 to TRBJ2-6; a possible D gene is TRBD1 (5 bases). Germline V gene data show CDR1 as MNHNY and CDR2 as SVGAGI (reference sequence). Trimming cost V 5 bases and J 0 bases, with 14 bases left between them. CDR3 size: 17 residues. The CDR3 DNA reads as TGTGCCAGCAGTCAGGAGCAGGGAACCTCTGGGGCCAACGTCCTGACTTTC. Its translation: CASSQEQGTSGANVLTF.

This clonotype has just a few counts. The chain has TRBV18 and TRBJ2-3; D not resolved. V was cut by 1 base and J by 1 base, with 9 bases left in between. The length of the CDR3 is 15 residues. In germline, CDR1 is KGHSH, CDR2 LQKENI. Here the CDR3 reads CASSPLGSRTDTQYF. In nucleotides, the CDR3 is TGTGCCAGCTCACCACTAGGGTCCCGCACAGATACGCAGTATTTT.

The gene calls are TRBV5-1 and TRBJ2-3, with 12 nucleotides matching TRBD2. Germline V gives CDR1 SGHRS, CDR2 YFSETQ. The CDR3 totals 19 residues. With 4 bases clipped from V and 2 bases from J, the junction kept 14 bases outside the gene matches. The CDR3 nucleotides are TGCGCCAGCAGCCTAAGGTGGGGACGACTAGCGGGGGACACAGATACGCAGTATTTT. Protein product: CASSLRWGRLAGDTDTQYF. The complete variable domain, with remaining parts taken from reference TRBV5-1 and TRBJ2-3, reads KAGVTQTPRYLIKTRGQQVTLSCSPISGHRSVSWYQQTPGQGLQFLFEYFSETQRNKGNFPGRFSGRQFSNSRSEMNVSTLELGDSALYLCASSLRWGRLAGDTDTQYFGPGTRLTVL.

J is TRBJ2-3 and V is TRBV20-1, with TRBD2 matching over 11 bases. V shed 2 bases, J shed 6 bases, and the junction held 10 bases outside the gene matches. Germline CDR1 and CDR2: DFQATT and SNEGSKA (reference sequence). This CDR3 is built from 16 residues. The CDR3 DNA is TGCAGTGCTAGATTTCCCTCTAGCGGGGGGTGGGATACGCAGTATTTT. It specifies CSARFPSSGGWDTQYF.

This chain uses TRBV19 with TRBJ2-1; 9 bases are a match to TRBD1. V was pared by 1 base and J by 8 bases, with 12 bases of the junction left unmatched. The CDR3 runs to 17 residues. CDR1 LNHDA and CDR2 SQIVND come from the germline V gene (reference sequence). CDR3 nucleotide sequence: TGTGCCAGTAGTATAGGACCCCCCGGACAGGGGAGCGATGAGCAGTTCTTC. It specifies CASSIGPPGQGSDEQFF.